A selection of T cell receptor beta chains follows, all from one sample in a study of blood T cell repertoires in COVID-19. Profiling relied on immunoSEQ multiplex PCR, and the TCRdb table lists in-frame clones only, not all of them. The sample lists 130,000 or so clones, roughly four fifths seen once, with around 2.4% in the top ten. What was sequenced was PBMCs or T cells enriched from blood (not recorded which). The source of these receptors is a man aged 40-49 years with acute COVID-19. CDR3s include the opening cysteine and the closing phenylalanine or tryptophan. The D gene is left open where the match is weak. Clone size is shown for a subset of rows, as once, few, many or a class of expanded clone.

D gene: TRBD1
clone size: few
J gene: TRBJ1-2
V gene: TRBV28
CDR3 protein: CASSPGTGVLYTF
CDR3 DNA: TGTGCCAGCAGTCCCGGGACAGGGGTTCTCTACACCTTC

D gene: NA
clone size: once
J gene: TRBJ2-7
V gene: TRBV13
CDR3 protein: CASSLGQNEQYF
CDR3 DNA: TGTGCCAGCAGCTTAGGACAGAACGAGCAGTACTTC

D gene: NA
clone size: NA
J gene: TRBJ2-1
V gene: TRBV5-1
CDR3 protein: CASSFLVSSNEQFF
CDR3 DNA: TGCGCCAGCAGCTTCCTAGTATCTAGCAATGAGCAGTTCTTC

D gene: NA
clone size: NA
J gene: TRBJ2-7
V gene: TRBV29-1
CDR3 protein: CSVRLTDSYEQYF
CDR3 DNA: TGCAGCGTCCGATTGACAGATTCCTACGAGCAGTACTTC

D gene: TRBD1
clone size: NA
J gene: TRBJ2-3
V gene: TRBV5-6
CDR3 protein: CASSPGTGVTDTQYF
CDR3 DNA: TGTGCCAGCAGCCCAGGGACAGGGGTCACAGATACGCAGTATTTT

D gene: NA
clone size: NA
J gene: TRBJ2-3
V gene: TRBV12-5
CDR3 protein: CASGPFGGTQYF
CDR3 DNA: TGTGCTAGTGGTCCCTTCGGGGGTACGCAGTATTTT

D gene: NA
clone size: NA
J gene: TRBJ2-1
V gene: TRBV21-1
CDR3 protein: CASSKGRGTSGDYNEQFF
CDR3 DNA: TGTGCCAGCAGCAAAGGAAGAGGGACTAGCGGGGACTACAATGAGCAGTTCTTC

D gene: TRBD1
clone size: NA
J gene: TRBJ1-2
V gene: TRBV5-4
CDR3 protein: CASSRGQAEYGYTF
CDR3 DNA: TGTGCCAGCAGCAGAGGACAGGCAGAGTATGGCTACACCTTC

D gene: NA
clone size: NA
J gene: TRBJ2-2
V gene: TRBV12-2
CDR3 protein: CASRLKGQGDTGELFF
CDR3 DNA: TGTGCAAGTCGCTTAAAGGGTCAGGGGGACACCGGGGAGCTGTTTTTT

D gene: NA
clone size: NA
J gene: TRBJ2-1
V gene: TRBV5-1
CDR3 protein: CASRDTFNEQFF
CDR3 DNA: TGCGCCAGCAGAGACACATTCAATGAGCAGTTCTTC

D gene: TRBD2
clone size: NA
J gene: TRBJ2-3
V gene: TRBV11-3
CDR3 protein: CASSSRASGGTDTQYF
CDR3 DNA: TGTGCCAGCAGCTCTCGCGCTAGCGGGGGCACAGATACGCAGTATTTT

D gene: TRBD1
clone size: NA
J gene: TRBJ2-4
V gene: TRBV12-5
CDR3 protein: CASAGTDGIQYF
CDR3 DNA: TGTGCTAGTGCTGGGACAGATGGCATTCAGTACTTC

D gene: NA
clone size: once
J gene: TRBJ2-7
V gene: TRBV11-3
CDR3 protein: CASSLGGTESGGEQYF
CDR3 DNA: TGTGCCAGCAGCCTAGGCGGGACCGAGAGCGGAGGAGAGCAGTACTTC

D gene: NA
clone size: NA
J gene: TRBJ1-2
V gene: TRBV7-9
CDR3 protein: CASSLDREDGYTF
CDR3 DNA: TGTGCCAGCAGCTTAGACAGGGAAGATGGCTACACCTTC

D gene: TRBD2
clone size: NA
J gene: TRBJ2-2
V gene: TRBV19
CDR3 protein: CASSPQGLAVGELFF
CDR3 DNA: TGTGCCAGTAGTCCCCAGGGACTAGCGGTCGGGGAGCTGTTTTTT

D gene: TRBD1
clone size: NA
J gene: TRBJ2-5
V gene: TRBV10-1
CDR3 protein: CASSTGQGVETQYF
CDR3 DNA: TGCGCCAGCAGTACGGGACAGGGAGTTGAGACCCAGTACTTC

D gene: NA
clone size: NA
J gene: TRBJ2-3
V gene: TRBV7-2
CDR3 protein: CASSLDTGITDTQYF
CDR3 DNA: TGTGCCAGCAGCTTAGACACAGGGATCACAGATACGCAGTATTTT

D gene: TRBD1
clone size: NA
J gene: TRBJ1-4
V gene: TRBV7-9
CDR3 protein: CASSWGQGLEKLFF
CDR3 DNA: TGTGCCAGCAGCTGGGGACAGGGACTAGAAAAACTGTTTTTT

D gene: NA
clone size: NA
J gene: TRBJ1-5
V gene: TRBV18
CDR3 protein: CASSPPTPGNGPQHF
CDR3 DNA: TGTGCCAGCTCACCACCAACCCCGGGAAATGGGCCCCAGCATTTT

D gene: NA
clone size: NA
J gene: TRBJ1-6
V gene: TRBV6-6
CDR3 protein: CASSWTAGGESPLHF
CDR3 DNA: TGTGCCAGCAGTTGGACTGCCGGAGGTGAATCACCCCTCCACTTT

D gene: NA
clone size: NA
J gene: TRBJ2-2
V gene: TRBV7-3
CDR3 protein: CASSLNQGLTGELFF
CDR3 DNA: TGTGCCAGCAGCTTAAATCAGGGCCTCACCGGGGAGCTGTTTTTT

D gene: NA
clone size: NA
J gene: TRBJ1-1
V gene: TRBV3-1/TRBV3-2
CDR3 protein: CASSQLNTEAFF
CDR3 DNA: TGTGCCAGCAGCCAGTTAAACACTGAAGCTTTCTTT

D gene: NA
clone size: NA
J gene: TRBJ1-1
V gene: TRBV6-5
CDR3 protein: CASSYFVNTEAFF
CDR3 DNA: TGTGCCAGCAGTTACTTCGTAAACACTGAAGCTTTCTTT

D gene: TRBD1
clone size: NA
J gene: TRBJ1-1
V gene: TRBV18
CDR3 protein: CASSSTTGVNTEAFF
CDR3 DNA: TGTGCCAGCTCATCTACTACAGGGGTGAACACTGAAGCTTTCTTT

D gene: NA
clone size: NA
J gene: TRBJ1-1
V gene: TRBV6-5
CDR3 protein: CASSYSGGDTEAFF
CDR3 DNA: TGTGCCAGCAGTTACTCGGGGGGGGACACTGAAGCTTTCTTT

D gene: NA
clone size: few
J gene: TRBJ1-2
V gene: TRBV6-5
CDR3 protein: CASRLLNYGYTF
CDR3 DNA: TGTGCCAGCAGACTCCTTAACTATGGCTACACCTTC

D gene: TRBD1
clone size: NA
J gene: TRBJ1-5
V gene: TRBV30
CDR3 protein: CAWSPTGDQPQHF
CDR3 DNA: TGTGCCTGGAGTCCGACAGGGGATCAGCCCCAGCATTTT

D gene: NA
clone size: NA
J gene: TRBJ1-6
V gene: TRBV5-1
CDR3 protein: CASSFSEFGSPLHF
CDR3 DNA: TGCGCCAGCAGCTTTTCCGAATTCGGTTCACCCCTCCACTTT

D gene: NA
clone size: NA
J gene: TRBJ2-3
V gene: TRBV2
CDR3 protein: CASSDNTDTQYF
CDR3 DNA: TGTGCCAGCAGTGACAACACAGATACGCAGTATTTT

D gene: NA
clone size: NA
J gene: TRBJ1-6
V gene: TRBV5-8
CDR3 protein: CASSLLITTRSSPLHF
CDR3 DNA: TGTGCCAGCAGCTTACTCATCACTACAAGGAGTTCACCCCTCCACTTT